This passage covers 4 T cell receptor beta chains from one sample sequenced in a study of cytomegalovirus exposure and HLA in healthy donors. The PCR used 60 Vbeta and 13 Jbeta primers. Profiling relied on immunoSEQ multiplex PCR, and the TCRdb table lists in-frame clones only, not all of them. Counted here are 35,000 to 45,000 clones, around 69% occurring once; the ten biggest clones make up approximately 8.9%. Specimen: PBMCs. All receptors derive from a woman aged 30 to 39 in good health and CMV-seropositive.

The rearrangement links TRBV27 to TRBJ1-2; TRBD1 agrees at 12 bases. V trimming: 3 bases; J trimming: 5 bases; junction bases outside the gene matches: 7. Germline CDR1 MNHEY, CDR2 SMNVEV (reference sequence). The CDR3 is 16 amino acids. CDR3 region: CASSLEPGQGAYGYTF. CDR3 nucleotides: TGTGCCAGCAGTTTGGAACCGGGACAGGGGGCGTATGGCTACACCTTC.

This chain connects TRBV13 to TRBJ1-1; D gene uncertain. Deletions cut 5 bases from V and 1 base from J, with 14 bases between. CDR1 is PRHDT and CDR2 is FYEKMQ in the germline V gene (reference sequence). The CDR3 is 15 residues long. The CDR3 sequence is CASSIRQISNTEAFF. CDR3 DNA: TGTGCCAGCAGCATCAGGCAGATTTCGAACACTGAAGCTTTCTTT.

V is TRBV29-1 and J is TRBJ2-5, with a possible D match to TRBD1 (6 bases). The end of the DNA fits TRBJ2-7 better, so the J call may be wrong. This CDR3 has 15 amino acids. CDR1 is SQVTM and CDR2 is ANQGSEA in the germline V gene. CDR3 DNA sequence: TGCAGCGTTGACAAGGACAGCCCACCAGGATACGAGCAGTACTTC. Its translation is CSVDKDSPPGYEQYF.

This clone was detected a few times. The gene calls are TRBV30 and TRBJ1-2; D is undetermined. Trimming left V 2 bases short and J 3 bases short, with 16 bases between. Germline CDR1 reads GTSNPN; CDR2 reads SVGIG (reference sequence). The CDR3 has 15 amino acids. The CDR3 loop reads CAWSPPGERDYGYTF. The CDR3 DNA reads TGTGCCTGGAGTCCCCCCGGTGAGAGGGACTATGGCTACACCTTC.